This T cell receptor (beta chain) is from a study of monozygotic twins with inflammatory bowel disease. As to this clonotype: Its specificity is not known.

General study points: None of the different T cell subtypes could be distinguished from one another.

Each of the TCR libraries took around 3.5 ug of total RNA. Each CDR3 protein gets one entry in TCRdb, which reprocessed the 5' RACE reads and gives no DNA. This sample's table reports about 330,000 distinct CDR3 sequences. The draw for each donor consisted of a single 2.5 ml blood sample. This clonotype was obtained from a human donor with ulcerative colitis or Crohn's disease, or a healthy co-twin of an affected twin (not recorded which). Specimen: blood.

The chain's CDR3 is CASSASFDEQFF. This chain connects TRBV7-6 to TRBJ2-1. Germline-derived CDR1 and CDR2 are SGHVS and FNYEAQ. There are 12 residues in the CDR3.